This TCR beta chain was identified during a study of T-cell memory formation after mild COVID-19. Study outcomes and limitations: Prior to infection, memory already included some responding clones, suggesting cross-reactive memory joined. A second wave of clones peaked on day 37, and their SARS-CoV-2 specificity went unconfirmed.

Remarks on this clonotype: Its antigen is unknown.

One entry per CDR3 protein results from TCRdb running MiXCR on the 5' RACE reads. The sample holds 350,000 to 500,000 distinct CDR3 sequences, roughly 18% seen once. J gave up 10 bases and V 6 bases, and 11 bases lay outside the gene matches. CDR3 length: 15 amino acids. This receptor was identified in a man aged 18-30 years who had mild COVID-19 (a few samples of this study predate the infection). Cell type and time point are not known. Sample: PBMCs or a T cell subset sorted from them (not recorded which). The V and J genes are TRBV12-3 or TRBV12-4 and TRBJ2-1; 11 bases align to TRBD2. CDR3 coding DNA: TGTGCCAGCAGATTTCGACTAGCGGGAAGCGGGGAGCAGTTCTTC. It yields the protein CASRFRLAGSGEQFF.